This section outlines one TCR beta chain sequence together with its context. What antigen it recognizes has not been identified. There are no base qualities to consult, and no much larger clone falls within one base. The source of the sample is a study of blood T cell repertoires in COVID-19 (dated by TCRdb to 2020 to 2022). About the full investigation: The collaborator samples originated in the United States, Italy and Spain and spanned the acute and convalescent phases of COVID-19. The prospective study material was composed of cDNA or gDNA derived from T cells, B-cell-depleted T cells, or PBMCs. The dataset comprised deeply sampled blood TCRbeta repertoires from subjects exposed to, actively infected with, or recovered from COVID-19. A freely available public database, intended as a resource for researchers studying the immune response to SARS-CoV-2, is where the repertoires were released. The samples were drawn from two sources: the first 160 participants of the ongoing ImmuneRACE study, and fewer than 1,500 subjects contributed by 6 global collaborators. Sample metadata almost always included a de-identified subject ID, COVID-19 status, age in years and sex. Where HLA class I and class II types were available, the types were taken from metadata supplied by the sample provider, not from assay-based typing.

Looking up the germline V gene yields CDR1 SGHTA and CDR2 FQGNSA. Trimming removed 2 bases from V and 3 bases from J, leaving 11 bases between the germline ends. The CDR3 holds 14 amino acids from the cysteine to the phenylalanine. Only CDR3 DNA remains: 42 bases, in frame from the first base. Study-wide conclusions, independent of this receptor: The quantity of clinical and demographic metadata differed by source and by participant and was supplied without curation.

The immunoSEQ Assay, a bias-controlled multiplex PCR, was used to amplify TCRbeta CDR3 regions from genomic DNA. Concerning the study's data processing: The number of nucleated cells in each sample was estimated from the amplification of reference gene primers within the assay. To quantify the absolute abundance of each unique TCRbeta CDR3 rearrangement, sequence reads were collapsed and filtered. For each sample, productive Simpson clonality was calculated as the square root of Simpson's diversity index over productive rearrangements. The clones in this table, taken by TCRdb from immuneACCESS, are in-frame only. Not every clone is retained; where verified, under half of the shortfall comes from an unresolved V gene, and the cause of the rest is unknown. The DNA gave D and trimming, while V, J and clone size come from that table. The sample contains about 120,000 clones, roughly three quarters of them found a single time. The ten largest clones capture about 4% of the sample.

Each collaborating institution followed its own protocols to collect whole blood in K2EDTA tubes. For TCRbeta analysis, collaborators shipped samples as frozen whole blood, isolated PBMCs, or DNA extracted from either of those sample types. Recombination joined TRBV7-2 with TRBJ2-7, with a weak D call of TRBD1 (6 bases match). The source material was peripheral blood. The clonotype comes from a woman older than 75 with acute or convalescent COVID-19. The base sequence is TGTGCCAGCAGCTTATCGGGACAAATCTACGAGCAGTACTTC. Its coded protein is CASSLSGQIYEQYF.